This record concerns one T cell receptor (beta chain) sequence. Its antigen is still unknown. The source of the sample is a study of T cell responses to AZD1222 COVID-19 vaccine. Study-wide points: The sample set comprised mostly white British donors with more females, and clonal diversity was possibly underestimated. Baseline testing showed seropositivity in only five to seven AZD1222 recipients. There were repertoire samples only from the period after the peak T cell response. Once two AZD1222 doses were given, Spike-specific TCR breadth and depth went up.

Germline CDR1 is SGHVS and CDR2 is FQNEAQ. The CDR3 totals 13 residues. V dropped 2 bases and J dropped 4 bases, with 8 bases sitting between them. Repertoires were generated with immunoSEQ multiplex PCR, while TCRdb's copy carries only in-frame clones and drops some. Of about 180,000 clones in the sample, 80% to 90% were seen once. Sequenced material: peripheral blood, taken on day 0 of AZD1222 vaccination. V and J are TRBV7-8 and TRBJ1-1; no definite D call. The clonotype comes from an adult in good health. CDR3 DNA: TGTGCCAGCAGCTTAAGGTCTATCACTGAAGCTTTCTTT. Translated, it gives CASSLRSITEAFF.